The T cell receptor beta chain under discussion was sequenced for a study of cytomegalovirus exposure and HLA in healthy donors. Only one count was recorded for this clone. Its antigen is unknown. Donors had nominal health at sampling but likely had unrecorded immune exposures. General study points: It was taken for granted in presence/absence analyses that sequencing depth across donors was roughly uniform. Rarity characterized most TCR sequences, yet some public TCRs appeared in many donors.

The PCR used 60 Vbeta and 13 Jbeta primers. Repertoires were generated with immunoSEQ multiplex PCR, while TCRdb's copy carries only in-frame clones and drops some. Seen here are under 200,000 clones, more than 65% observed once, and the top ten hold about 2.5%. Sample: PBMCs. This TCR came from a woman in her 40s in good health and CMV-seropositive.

The CDR3 is CASSQEVPERVTGSYEQYF. The CDR3 nucleotides read TGCGCCAGCAGCCAAGAAGTCCCAGAGCGGGTCACCGGCTCCTACGAGCAGTACTTC. The chain employs TRBV4-1 and TRBJ2-7; tentatively, D is TRBD2 (6 bases). CDR1 and CDR2 from the germline V gene are MGHRA and YSYEKL. The CDR3 has 19 residues. V lost 0 bases to trimming and J lost 0 bases, with 21 bases between them.